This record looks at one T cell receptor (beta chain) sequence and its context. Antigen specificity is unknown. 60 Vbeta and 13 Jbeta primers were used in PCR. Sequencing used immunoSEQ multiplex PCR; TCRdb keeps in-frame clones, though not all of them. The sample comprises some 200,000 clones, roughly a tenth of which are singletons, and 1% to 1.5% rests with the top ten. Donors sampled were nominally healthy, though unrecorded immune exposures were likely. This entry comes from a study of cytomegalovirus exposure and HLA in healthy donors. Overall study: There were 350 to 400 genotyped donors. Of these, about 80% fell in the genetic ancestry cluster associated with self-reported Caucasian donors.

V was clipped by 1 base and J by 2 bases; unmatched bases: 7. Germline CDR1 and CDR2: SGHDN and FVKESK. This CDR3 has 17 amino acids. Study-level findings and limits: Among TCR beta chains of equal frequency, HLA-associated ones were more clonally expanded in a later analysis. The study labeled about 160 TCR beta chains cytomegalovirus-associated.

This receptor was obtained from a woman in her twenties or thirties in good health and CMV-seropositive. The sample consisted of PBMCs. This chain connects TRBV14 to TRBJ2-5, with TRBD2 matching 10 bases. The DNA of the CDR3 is TGTGCCAGCAGCCAAGGAGTTAGCGGGAGGAATCAAGAGACCCAGTACTTC. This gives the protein CASSQGVSGRNQETQYF.